The rows below give T cell receptor beta chains drawn from one sample of a study of blood T cell repertoires in COVID-19. Using immunoSEQ multiplex PCR, the repertoire was profiled, and TCRdb retains in-frame clones only, with some absent. The sample lists 150,000 to 200,000 clones, 65% to 90% occurring once. Sequences were obtained from peripheral blood. The receptors originated from a man aged 50 to 60 with active or convalescent COVID-19. The CDR3 runs from the conserved cysteine through the conserved F or W. D genes are given only for firm matches.

J gene	D gene	V gene	CDR3 protein
TRBJ1-2	TRBD1	TRBV7-9	CASSRGTGGSGGYTF
TRBJ1-3	TRBD1	TRBV30	CAWSEGQVKGNTIYF
TRBJ1-2	TRBD1	TRBV11-2	CASSPDRGGVGGYTF
TRBJ2-7	TRBD1	TRBV7-2	CASSPTTGVGYEQYF
TRBJ1-3	-	TRBV18	CASSSDTPGGNTIYF
TRBJ1-4	-	TRBV30	CAWRVGGGEKLFF
TRBJ1-2	-	TRBV5-4	CASRLTLREGYTF
TRBJ1-5	-	TRBV7-2	CASSLQGIGQPQHF
TRBJ2-3	TRBD1	TRBV5-4	CASSTKQGLGPPDTQYF
TRBJ2-5	-	TRBV6-5	CASSYGGFGETQYF
TRBJ2-7	TRBD1	TRBV5-1	CASSRDSLEQYF
TRBJ1-1	TRBD1	TRBV2	CASTQQGQENTEAFF
TRBJ2-2	-	TRBV10-3	CAIRGPGAGELFF
TRBJ2-5	-	TRBV21-1	CASSKVQRTGVETQYF
TRBJ2-7	-	TRBV5-1	CASSYTGGGDEQYF
TRBJ1-1	-	TRBV9	CASSPLAGAHTEAFF
TRBJ1-2	-	TRBV9	CASSVEGGWHGYTF
TRBJ2-2	-	TRBV2	CASSDRETATGELFF
TRBJ2-1	-	TRBV19	CASSIAERTEQFF
TRBJ2-7	TRBD1	TRBV27	CASGGTGSYEQYF
TRBJ2-1	TRBD2	TRBV18	CASSHREGGDEQFF
TRBJ1-3	TRBD1	TRBV6-6	CASSYGQGGNTIYF
TRBJ2-5	TRBD2	TRBV7-2	CASSRRLAGAQETQYF
TRBJ2-7	-	TRBV11-1	CASRFKAGLSYEQYF
TRBJ1-1	-	TRBV7-3	CASSLGQANTEAFF
TRBJ2-7	TRBD2	TRBV4-1	CASSPGLVAYEQYF
TRBJ1-4	-	TRBV2	CASSNYLNEKLFF
TRBJ1-1	TRBD1	TRBV18	CASSTGGRSEAFF
TRBJ1-5	-	TRBV19	CASRPRDQPQHF
TRBJ2-6	-	TRBV24-1	CATSDSAETGANVLTF
TRBJ2-2	-	TRBV2	CASSFQGGTGELFF
TRBJ2-3	-	TRBV3-1/TRBV3-2	CASSQDVAYTQYF
TRBJ1-1	-	TRBV6-5	CASSYWQGNTEAFF